A single sample gave rise to the 23 T cell receptor beta chains below, sequenced in a study of human T cells and chemical hapten exposure. Time point described: patch test 1, 2 weeks after DPC sensitization. Treatment of the sample: therapeutic diphenylcyclopropenone sensitization with weekly scalp DPC. MiXCR was run by TCRdb on the RACE reads, yielding one entry per CDR3 protein. The table has tens of thousands of distinct CDR3 sequences, 7% to 10% seen once. The sample in question was whole blood, obtained in connection with sensitization to the hapten diphenylcyclopropenone (DPC). The receptors were gathered from a woman aged 35 to 49 with alopecia areata. Some clones in this sample may be carry-over from other donors' samples.

This clonotype was counted only a few times. The chain uses TRBV7-9 and TRBJ2-1; TRBD2 matches at 7 bases. This CDR3 is built from 11 residues. Germline CDR1 and CDR2: SEHNR and FQNEAQ (reference sequence). The V and J ends lost 4 bases and 14 bases, in that order; junction bases with no gene match: 5. The CDR3 loop is CASSSAGWKFF. The CDR3 nucleotides are TGTGCCAGCAGCTCAGCGGGGTGGAAGTTCTTC.

This clonotype was observed a handful of times. The chain joins TRBV28 to TRBJ2-7; D tentatively reads TRBD1 or TRBD2 (5 bases each). The CDR3 covers 15 residues. Trimming removed 7 bases from V and 4 bases from J, with 20 bases in between. Germline CDR1 reads MDHEN; CDR2 reads SYDVKM. The CDR3 protein is CASKPLGDSAYEQYF. CDR3 nucleotides: TGTGCCAGCAAGCCCCTGGGAGACAGCGCTTACGAGCAGTACTTC.

In the case of this clonotype: A much larger clonotype is one base distant, so this may be a read error. V gene TRBV15 combines with J gene TRBJ2-5; D uncertain. There are 15 residues in the CDR3. Per germline, CDR1 LNHNV and CDR2 YYDKDF (reference sequence). The CDR3: CATSGDARFQETQYF. Here the CDR3 DNA reads TGTGCCACCAGCGGAGATGCTCGCTTTCAGGAGACCCAGTACTTC.

V is TRBV12-3 or TRBV12-4 and J is TRBJ2-3, with D possibly being TRBD2 (6 bases). CDR3 length equals 12 residues. V was pared by 5 bases and J by 7 bases, with 10 bases between. CDR3 amino acids: CASSPAGNTQYF. CDR3 DNA: TGTGCCAGCAGTCCCGCGGGGAATACGCAGTATTTT.

As concerns this clonotype: Just one base apart from a much larger clone, this may be a read error. The chain combines TRBV7-6 with TRBJ1-6; TRBD1 is a possible D gene (5 bases). CDR1 is SGHVS and CDR2 is FNYEAQ in the germline V gene. The CDR3 length is 16 residues. CDR3 sequence reads: CASSSNAGAPNLPLHF. DNA of the CDR3: TGTGCCAGCAGCTCGAACGCCGGGGCACCAAATTTACCCCTCCACTTT.

The chain recombines TRBV30 with TRBJ1-1, with D hard to call. V gave up 0 bases and J gave up 1 base, with 6 bases separating them. Looked up from germline, CDR1 is GTSNPN and CDR2 is SVGIG (reference sequence). The CDR3 contains 13 residues. The CDR3 nucleotides read TGTGCCTGGAGTGTAGGCTCGAACACTGAAGCTTTCTTT. It yields the protein CAWSVGSNTEAFF. Combining the CDR3 with reference TRBV30 and TRBJ1-1 gives the whole variable domain SQTIHQWPATLVQPVGSPLSLECTVEGTSNPNLYWYRQAAGRGLQLLFYSVGIGQISSEVPQNLSASRPQDRQFILSSKKLLLSDSGFYLCAWSVGSNTEAFFGQGTRLTVV.

Turning to this clonotype: At one end, the junction sequence differs from germline, possibly due to a read error. V gene TRBV30 combines with J gene TRBJ2-7; weak D call: TRBD1 (6 bases). The germline gives CDR1 GTSNPN, CDR2 SVGIG (reference sequence). This CDR3 has 13 amino acids. CDR3 amino acids: CAGSMGHSYEQYF. The CDR3 DNA reads as TGTGCCGGGAGCATGGGACACTCCTACGAGCAGTACTTC.

The J gene is TRBJ2-3, the V gene TRBV6-5; 10 nucleotides line up with TRBD1. The CDR3 is 16 residues long. The germline CDR1 and CDR2 sequences are MNHEY and SVGAGI. The V gene end was trimmed by 6 bases and the J gene end by 6 bases; junction bases not matched to a gene: 12. The CDR3 sequence: CASSQTGQGGRDTQYF. Written as DNA, the CDR3 is TGTGCCAGCAGCCAGACCGGACAGGGGGGGAGGGATACGCAGTATTTT.

To note about this clonotype: This may arise from a read error, as a much more abundant clone is one base away. V usage is TRBV13 and J usage is TRBJ1-1, with TRBD1 identical over 8 bases. CDR1 is PRHDT and CDR2 is FYEKMQ in the germline V gene (reference sequence). The CDR3 consists of 15 residues. The CDR3 DNA is TGTACCAGCAGCTCATCCGGGACAGGCCGTACTGAAGCTTTCTTT. It specifies CTSSSSGTGRTEAFF. The full variable domain, in which reference TRBV13 and TRBJ1-1 provide the parts outside the CDR3, is AAGVIQSPRHLIKEKRETATLKCYPIPRHDTVYWYQQGPGQDPQFLISFYEKMQSDKGSIPDRFSAQQFSDYHSELNMSSLELGDSALYFCTSSSSGTGRTEAFFGQGTRLTVV.

This clonotype was seen ten or more times. The rearrangement uses TRBV28 and TRBJ1-6; D possibly corresponds to TRBD1 (5 bases). The CDR3 is made up of 15 amino acids. Per the germline V gene, CDR1 is MDHEN and CDR2 is SYDVKM. V lost 4 bases and J lost 5, with 12 bases in between. The CDR3 region is CASSSRTRNNSPLHF. In nucleotides, the CDR3 is TGTGCCAGCAGTTCTCGGACACGGAATAATTCACCCCTCCACTTT.

This clonotype was recorded many times. This sequence joins TRBV20-1 and TRBJ2-3; the D is unclear. This CDR3 comprises 13 residues. CDR1 is DFQATT and CDR2 is SNEGSKA in the germline V gene (reference sequence). Trimming removed 6 bases at V and 6 bases at J, with 16 bases between. This chain's CDR3 is CSASTSRKDTQYF. The DNA for the CDR3 is TGCAGTGCCAGCACGTCCAGAAAGGATACGCAGTATTTT.

This clonotype was detected many times. The chain carries TRBV4-1 and TRBJ2-1, with D possibly being TRBD2 (6 bases). The germline CDR1 and CDR2 sequences are MGHRA and YSYEKL. The V end was cut by 0 bases, the J end by 0 bases, with 9 bases between. The CDR3 contains 16 residues. The CDR3 sequence is CASSQDSGVSYNEQFF. The CDR3 DNA reads as TGCGCCAGCAGCCAAGATTCGGGGGTCTCCTACAATGAGCAGTTCTTC.

CDR3 in DNA: TGTGCCTGGAGTGGCAGGGGCCCCGGAGGCTACACCTTC. Translated, it gives CAWSGRGPGGYTF. The V and J genes are TRBV30 and TRBJ1-2; the D gene is possibly TRBD1 (6 bases). Germline CDR1 is GTSNPN and CDR2 is SVGIG (reference sequence). V shed 1 base and J shed 8 bases, with 14 bases lying between them. This CDR3 region has 13 residues.

This clonotype was counted many times. V is TRBV6-1 and J is TRBJ2-3; D is unresolved. The CDR3 extends over 13 amino acids. Germline CDR1 reads MNHNS; CDR2 reads SASEGT. V shed 1 base and J shed 10 bases, with 12 bases lying between them. CDR3 DNA sequence: TGTGCCAGCAGTGAAGGGGCGCTCCGCCCGCAGTATTTT. Translation gives CASSEGALRPQYF.

This clonotype has at least ten counts. The chain uses TRBV7-2 and TRBJ1-1, with D perhaps TRBD1 (5 bases). V gave up 5 bases and J gave up 6 bases, with 19 bases separating them. The CDR3 consists of 15 residues. CDR1 and CDR2 from the germline V gene are SGHTA and FQGNSA. The CDR3: CASSPPGQRSPEAFF. The CDR3, as DNA: TGTGCCAGCAGCCCCCCGGGGCAGCGATCGCCTGAAGCTTTCTTT.

The V and J genes are TRBV12-3 or TRBV12-4 and TRBJ1-1, with 10 bases lining up with TRBD1. Trimming removed 3 bases from V and 6 bases from J; junction bases left unmatched: 7. The CDR3 spans 15 residues. CDR3 region: CASSFPRQGAAEAFF. The CDR3 nucleotides are TGTGCCAGCAGTTTCCCCAGACAGGGGGCGGCTGAAGCTTTCTTT.

This clonotype was seen repeatedly, ten times or more. The chain recombines TRBV29-1 with TRBJ2-7; D not resolved. Germline V CDR1 and CDR2: SQVTM, ANQGSEA. V was pared by 5 bases and J by 2 bases, with 10 bases between. CDR3 length: 12 residues. The CDR3 sequence: CSVRADPYEQYF. The DNA of the CDR3 is TGCAGCGTTCGGGCAGACCCCTACGAGCAGTACTTC.

The chain employs TRBV4-1 and TRBJ2-5; a possible D gene is TRBD1 (5 bases). Germline V gene data show CDR1 as MGHRA and CDR2 as YSYEKL. This CDR3 region has 15 residues. V lost 0 bases and J 5 bases, leaving 13 bases between the germline ends. The CDR3 sequence: CASSQDKGQRETQYF. In DNA, the CDR3 is TGCGCCAGCAGCCAAGACAAAGGACAAAGGGAGACCCAGTACTTC.

This clonotype was seen only a few times. The chain links TRBV20-1 to TRBJ2-1; TRBD2 matches 13 bases. The CDR3 totals 14 residues. The germline V gene encodes CDR1 DFQATT and CDR2 SNEGSKA (reference sequence). The J segment lost 7 bases and the V segment lost 6 bases, leaving 6 bases of the junction unmatched. This CDR3 reads CSAELAGGPNEQFF. DNA for the CDR3: TGCAGTGCCGAACTAGCGGGGGGGCCTAATGAGCAGTTCTTC.

This clonotype appeared many times. The chain links TRBV5-1 to TRBJ1-5; D unclear. The V gene lost 1 base and the J gene lost 6 bases, with 11 bases spanning the gap. The CDR3 has 14 amino acids. Germline V CDR1 and CDR2: SGHRS, YFSETQ. The DNA of the CDR3 is TGCGCCAGCAGCTTGTTTGGCGGAGGTCAGCCCCAGCATTTT. Translated, it gives CASSLFGGGQPQHF.

This clonotype was observed many times. The J gene is TRBJ1-2, the V gene TRBV3-1; 8 bases fit TRBD1. CDR1 and CDR2 from the germline V gene are LGHDT and YNNKEL (reference sequence). Trimming removed 3 bases from V and 3 bases from J; junction bases left unmatched: 3. CDR3 length: 14 residues. CDR3 nucleotide sequence: TGTGCCAGCAGCCAGGACAGGGACTACTATGGCTACACCTTC. Its translation: CASSQDRDYYGYTF.

With respect to this clonotype: The junction does not match germline at one end; this may be a read error. The V call is TRBV5-8, the J call TRBJ1-5; D unresolved. This CDR3 comprises 10 residues. Per the germline V gene, CDR1 is SGHTS and CDR2 is YDEGEE. The CDR3 DNA sequence: TGTGCCAGCAGCCCCCGTTTCCCGATTTTT. It yields the protein CASSPRFPIF.

The chain combines TRBV12-3 or TRBV12-4 with TRBJ2-3, with D possibly being TRBD2 (6 bases). This CDR3 has 14 residues. V was trimmed by 3 bases and J by 1 base, leaving 8 bases between them. The CDR3 region has the DNA TGTGCCAGCAGTTTGAGGAGGGGCACAGATACGCAGTATTTT. Protein sequence: CASSLRRGTDTQYF.